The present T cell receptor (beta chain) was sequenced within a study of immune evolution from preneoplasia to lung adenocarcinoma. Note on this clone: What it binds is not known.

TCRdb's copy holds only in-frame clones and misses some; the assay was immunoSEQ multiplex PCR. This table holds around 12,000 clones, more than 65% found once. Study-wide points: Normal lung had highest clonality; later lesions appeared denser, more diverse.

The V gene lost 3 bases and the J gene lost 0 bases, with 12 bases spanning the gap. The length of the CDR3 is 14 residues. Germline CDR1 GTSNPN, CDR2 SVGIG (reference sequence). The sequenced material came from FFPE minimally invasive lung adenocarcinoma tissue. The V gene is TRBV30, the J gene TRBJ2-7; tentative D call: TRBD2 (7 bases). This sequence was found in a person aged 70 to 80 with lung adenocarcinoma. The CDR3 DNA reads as TGTGCCTGGAGAGGGGGGGGGAGCTCCTACGAGCAGTACTTC. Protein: CAWRGGGSSYEQYF.